This T cell receptor (beta chain) was sequenced in a study of blood T cells in healthy people across ages. Study at large: Template switching retrieved approximately one barcoded beta molecule for each two T cells.

Alongside a J-beta primer mix, a sample-barcoded 5' primer served in a second PCR lasting about 7 to 11 cycles. Via MiXCR, TCRdb re-called the 5' RACE reads, giving one row per CDR3 protein. This sample has some 690,000 distinct CDR3 sequences, with 20% to 25% found just once. CDR1 SGHRS and CDR2 YFSETQ come from the germline V gene. This CDR3 region has 13 residues. Trimming pared 2 bases from V and 12 bases from J, leaving 15 bases between. This TCR derives from a man between 65 and 79 years old in good health. Sequencing used blood. The chain links TRBV5-1 to TRBJ2-1; D ambiguous. CDR3 nucleotide sequence: TGCGCCAGCAGCTTCCACGAGTCGGGTGGGCAGTTCTTC. It codes for CASSFHESGGQFF.